What follows is one TCR beta chain and its context. What it binds is unknown. Profiled with immunoSEQ multiplex PCR; TCRdb holds only in-frame clones, not every one. The profile shows 500,000 or so clones, 75% to 90% of them singletons. Treatment specified: approximately 18 received Ad26.COV2.S at low or high dose, single or two shots; about 5 received placebo; per-sample allocation not given. Sampling took place 63 days after the first vaccine or placebo injection. The individual, an adult aged 18-55 years, was a donor in Boston. An Ad26 vector that expressed Wuhan-strain SARS-CoV-2 spike constituted the vaccine. This specimen comes from a study of Ad26.COV2.S vaccination and SARS-CoV-2 variants. As for the study in general: Participants got Ad26.COV2.S intramuscularly, once or twice 56 days apart.

Study findings and constraints: Breadth and depth estimates from TCRs may understate total T cell responses.

Sample: peripheral blood, taken in a trial of Ad26.COV2.S vaccine versus placebo. The TCR comes from a person aged 18-60 years who received the Ad26.COV2.S COVID-19 vaccine or a placebo.

CDR3 protein: CASARQYNEQFF. The CDR3, as DNA: TGCGCCAGCGCCAGACAATACAATGAGCAGTTCTTC. The chain joins TRBV10-2 to TRBJ2-1; D not resolved. V was trimmed by 8 bases and J by 4 bases, leaving 9 bases between them. The CDR3 spans 12 residues. The germline V gene has CDR1 WSHSY and CDR2 SAAADI.